These T cell receptor beta chains were read from a single sample in a study of siplizumab effects on memory and regulatory T cells. Assay: immunoSEQ multiplex PCR; the TCRdb copy retains only in-frame clones and omits some. The sample consists of about 100,000 clones, 91% of them appearing once. What was sequenced was CD4+ T cells sorted from blood. All receptors derive from a human donor in good health. Each CDR3 is given with its conserved first and last residue. The D gene is left open where the match is weak. Some rows mark clone size as missing; the rest say once, few, many or name a class of expanded clone.

TRBV11-2,.,TRBJ1-1,.,TGTGCCAGCAGCACGGCGGGGCTGAACACTGAAGCTTTCTTT,CASSTAGLNTEAFF
TRBV6-5,.,TRBJ2-7,.,TGTGCCAGCAGCCCCCGGTCATTACCCTACGAGCAGTACTTC,CASSPRSLPYEQYF
TRBV10-3,.,TRBJ2-7,TRBD1,TGTGCCATCGGGAGGGACAGGGACTCCTACGAGCAGTACTTC,CAIGRDRDSYEQYF
TRBV18,.,TRBJ1-4,.,TGTGCCAGCTCACCCAACGCCGGGTCCCTCAATGAAAAACTGTTTTTT,CASSPNAGSLNEKLFF
TRBV11-1,.,TRBJ2-2,TRBD2,TGTGCCGGGCGGGGGGACATCCGGGGCACCGGGGAGCTGTTTTTT,CAGRGDIRGTGELFF
TRBV29-1,.,TRBJ1-2,.,TGCGGAGACGGGGAGGGGGGCTATGGCTACACCTTC,CGDGEGGYGYTF
TRBV15,.,TRBJ2-7,TRBD1,TGTGCCACCAGCGGGGGGGGACAGGGATCCTACGAGCAGTACTTC,CATSGGGQGSYEQYF
TRBV5-1,.,TRBJ1-1,.,TGCGCCAGCAGCTTGGTGGGGCGCCCGAACACTGAAGCTTTCTTT,CASSLVGRPNTEAFF
TRBV2,.,TRBJ2-3,.,TGTGCCAGCAGAGGACAGGAGGGTGAGACGCAGTATTTT,CASRGQEGETQYF
TRBV5-1,.,TRBJ2-1,.,TGCGCCAGCAGCTTGCGAGGGGGATACGACAATGAGCAGTTCTTC,CASSLRGGYDNEQFF
TRBV5-6,.,TRBJ2-1,.,TGTGCCAGCCACCGGAAGGATGAGCAGTTCTTC,CASHRKDEQFF
TRBV7-2,.,TRBJ1-6,.,TGTGCCAGCAGCTTGGGTCTCGGGTCACCCCTCCACTTT,CASSLGLGSPLHF
TRBV11-2,.,TRBJ1-6,.,TGTGCCAGCAGCTTAGATGTAAGGGAGGCTTCCAATTCACCCCTCCACTTT,CASSLDVREASNSPLHF
TRBV18,.,TRBJ1-2,.,TGTGCCAGCTCACTAAACTTGTACACGAATGGCTACACCTTC,CASSLNLYTNGYTF
TRBV29-1,.,TRBJ2-2,TRBD1,TGCAGCGTTGGGCAGTCTCCGGGACAGGGGGCCACCGGGGAGCTGTTTTTT,CSVGQSPGQGATGELFF
TRBV23-1,.,TRBJ2-1,TRBD2,TGCGCCAGCAGTCAAAGTCCGCGGGGGGCGCCCGATCTCCACTACAATGAGCAGTTCTTC,CASSQSPRGAPDLHYNEQFF
TRBV20-1,once,TRBJ2-7,.,TGCAGTGCTAGAGGCGAAGGCGAGCAGTACTTC,CSARGEGEQYF
TRBV29-1,.,TRBJ2-3,.,TGCAGCGTTGTGGCTAGCACAGATACGCAGTATTTT,CSVVASTDTQYF
TRBV5-1,.,TRBJ2-7,TRBD2,TGCGCCAGCAGCCCCGGGACTAGCGGCTACGAGCAGTACTTC,CASSPGTSGYEQYF
TRBV2,few,TRBJ2-1,TRBD2,TGTGCCAGCATGGGTTGGCTAGCGGGGGGTAGCTCCTACAATGAGCAGTTCTTC,CASMGWLAGGSSYNEQFF
TRBV4-1,.,TRBJ1-2,.,TGCGCCAGCAGCCAAGATCTTAGGGTCGGCTACACCTTC,CASSQDLRVGYTF
TRBV18,.,TRBJ2-5,TRBD2,TGTGCCAGCTCGGCTAACCAACTAGCGGCTGGGGAGACCCAGTACTTC,CASSANQLAAGETQYF
TRBV4-3,once,TRBJ1-5,.,TGCGCCAGCAGCCAAGAATCGGGGGATCAGCCCCAGCATTTT,CASSQESGDQPQHF
TRBV14,.,TRBJ2-1,TRBD2,TGTGCCAGCAGCTGGCGGGGGGTAGGAAATGAGCAGTTCTTC,CASSWRGVGNEQFF
TRBV7-2,once,TRBJ2-3,.,TGTGCCAGCAGCTTAGATAGCCCGAAAGATACGCAGTATTTT,CASSLDSPKDTQYF
TRBV9,.,TRBJ2-1,.,TGTGCCAGCAGCGGCGTCGGGGCGGCCTACAATGAGCAGTTCTTC,CASSGVGAAYNEQFF
TRBV7-2,.,TRBJ1-2,.,TGTGCCAGCAGCTCCCGCGTCTTCGGCTACACCTTC,CASSSRVFGYTF
TRBV5-1,.,TRBJ2-7,.,TGCGCCAGCAGCGGGGGGTTGACCTACGAGCAGTACTTC,CASSGGLTYEQYF
TRBV5-6,.,TRBJ2-2,.,TGTGCCAGCAACAAAGGGAACACCGGGGAGCTGTTTTTT,CASNKGNTGELFF
TRBV6-5,.,TRBJ2-1,TRBD1,TGTGCCAGCAGTACCCGGGACAGGCTCCTCAATGAGCAGTTCTTC,CASSTRDRLLNEQFF
TRBV4-2,once,TRBJ2-5,.,TGTGCCAGCAGCCCCGGGGGAGGAACCCAAGAGACCCAGTACTTC,CASSPGGGTQETQYF
TRBV11-3,.,TRBJ2-7,TRBD1,TGTGCCAGCAGCCCACACAGGGGTATCAGCGAGCAGTACTTC,CASSPHRGISEQYF
TRBV28,.,TRBJ1-1,.,TGTGCCAGCAGTTCCACTGAAGCTTTCTTT,CASSSTEAFF
TRBV7-6,.,TRBJ2-5,.,TGTGCCAGCAGCCGCGTGCTTCAGACCCAGTACTTC,CASSRVLQTQYF
TRBV5-1,.,TRBJ2-3,.,TGCGCCAGCAGCTTGTCGGCGTTCACAGATACGCAGTATTTT,CASSLSAFTDTQYF
TRBV10-3,.,TRBJ2-7,.,TGTGCCATCAGTGAGGGTGTGCAGGGTTCCTACGAGCAGTACTTC,CAISEGVQGSYEQYF
TRBV27,.,TRBJ2-3,TRBD2,TGTGCCAGCAGTCCGGGACTAGCGGGAGGCACAGATACGCAGTATTTT,CASSPGLAGGTDTQYF
TRBV5-1,.,TRBJ1-1,.,TGCGCCAGCAGCTTGGCCAGGGGAAAATCTGAAGCTTTCTTT,CASSLARGKSEAFF
TRBV21-1,.,TRBJ2-7,.,TGTGCCAGCAGCAACTCCCCCTACGAGCAGTACTTC,CASSNSPYEQYF
TRBV6-6,.,TRBJ1-1,.,TGTGCCAGCAGTTACTCGAACACTGAAGCTTTCTTT,CASSYSNTEAFF
TRBV9,few,TRBJ1-1,.,TGTGCCAGCAGCAGAGGAACTTCGACTGAAGCTTTCTTT,CASSRGTSTEAFF